This passage covers 16 T cell receptor beta chains from one sample sequenced in a study of blood T cell repertoires in COVID-19. Assay: immunoSEQ multiplex PCR; the TCRdb copy retains only in-frame clones and omits some. The table shows some 370,000 clones, with roughly 87% occurring only once. Sequencing was performed on PBMCs or T cells enriched from blood (not recorded which). The receptors here all came from a woman aged 45-60 years who had recovered from COVID-19.

The gene calls are TRBV7-2 and TRBJ1-5; TRBD1 matches at 9 bases. Trimming took 1 base from V and 6 from J; bases not matched to a gene: 13. CDR3 length equals 18 residues. The germline gives CDR1 SGHTA, CDR2 FQGNSA. Written as DNA, the CDR3 is TGTGCCAGCAGCTTAGAAACAGGGGGCGTTGGCAATGTTCAGCCCCAGCATTTT. Its protein is CASSLETGGVGNVQPQHF.

The chain employs TRBV20-1 and TRBJ1-6, with D perhaps TRBD1 (5 bases). Deletions cut 3 bases from V and 0 bases from J, with 9 bases between. Germline V gene data show CDR1 as DFQATT and CDR2 as SNEGSKA (reference sequence). This CDR3 comprises 15 residues. The CDR3 region has the DNA TGCAGTGCTAGTTTTGGGGCCTCCTATAATTCACCCCTCCACTTT. It is translated as CSASFGASYNSPLHF.

This clone was detected once. This chain uses TRBV2 with TRBJ2-2; perhaps TRBD1 as D (5 bases). Trimming pared 8 bases from V and 5 bases from J, leaving 9 bases between. Germline CDR1 is SNHLY and CDR2 is FYNNEI. The CDR3 runs 12 residues. CDR3 sequence reads: CASHTGTGELFF. DNA for the CDR3: TGTGCCAGCCATACAGGAACCGGGGAGCTGTTTTTT.

The chain carries TRBV11-2 and TRBJ2-7; D is unresolved. Deletions cut 1 base from V and 6 bases from J, with 13 bases between. From germline, CDR1 is SGHAT and CDR2 FQNNGV. This CDR3 has 14 amino acids. The DNA of the CDR3 is TGTGCCAGCAGCTTAGTTCCACAGCCCCCCGAGCAGTACTTC. The encoded protein is CASSLVPQPPEQYF.

CDR3 coding DNA: TGTGCCAGCAGCTCCCTAGCGGGAGGGACCTCCTACAATGAGCAGTTCTTC. It encodes CASSSLAGGTSYNEQFF. The V and J genes are TRBV5-4 and TRBJ2-1; 12 bases are shared with TRBD2. After removal of 3 bases from V and 0 bases from J, the junction contained 4 bases not matched to a gene. Germline V lookup: CDR1 SGHNT, CDR2 YYREEE (reference sequence). This CDR3 comprises 17 residues.

The chain links TRBV7-3 to TRBJ2-2, with 8 nucleotides matching TRBD1. The CDR3 totals 15 residues. V gave up 5 bases and J gave up 0 bases; unmatched junction bases: 2. Germline V gives CDR1 SGHTA, CDR2 FQGTGA. The CDR3 DNA follows: TGTGCCAGCAGCCGGGACAGGACGAACACCGGGGAGCTGTTTTTT. Its protein product is CASSRDRTNTGELFF.

The chain has TRBV25-1 and TRBJ1-2; TRBD1 might be the D (5 bases). Germline V gives CDR1 MGHDK, CDR2 SYGVNS. CDR3 length: 12 residues. The ends were cut back, 7 bases at V and 4 bases at J, with 10 bases in the middle. The CDR3 spells CASIGTGYGYTF. CDR3 coding DNA: TGTGCCAGCATTGGGACTGGCTATGGCTACACCTTC.

The rearrangement uses TRBV5-4 and TRBJ1-2, with D possibly TRBD1 on 5 matching bases. Germline CDR1 and CDR2: SGHNT and YYREEE (reference sequence). CDR3 length: 16 residues. V was shortened by 0 bases and J by 4 bases, with 16 bases between the two germline ends. As DNA, the CDR3 is TGTGCCAGCAGCTTGGCGGGCGTCAGGGCGACCTATGGCTACACCTTC. It encodes CASSLAGVRATYGYTF.

The chain links TRBV3-1 (or the pseudogene TRBV3-2) to TRBJ2-3; 8 bases match TRBD2. J lost 5 bases, V lost 4 bases, and 14 bases had no gene match. Germline V CDR1 and CDR2: LGHDT, YNNKEL (reference sequence). CDR3 length: 17 amino acids. The CDR3 sequence is CASSPRGGGRTGDTQYF. The DNA of the CDR3 is TGTGCCAGCAGCCCCCGGGGGGGCGGGAGAACTGGAGATACGCAGTATTTT.

The chain couples TRBV29-1 to TRBJ2-2, with unresolved D. V lost 5 bases and J lost 4, with 14 bases in between. This CDR3 has 14 amino acids. CDR1 is SQVTM, CDR2 ANQGSEA, per germline. CDR3: CSVMAVRSTGELFF. CDR3 DNA: TGCAGCGTTATGGCAGTTCGGAGCACCGGGGAGCTGTTTTTT.

A single count supports this clone. The J gene is TRBJ1-4, the V gene TRBV7-2; maybe TRBD1 (6 bases). From germline, CDR1 is SGHTA and CDR2 FQGNSA. The CDR3 has 15 residues. Trimming shortened V by 2 bases and J by 10 bases, and 17 bases separated the two germline ends. CDR3 sequence (DNA): TGTGCCAGCAGCTTATCCCAGGGGCGCGGGGGAAAACTGTTTTTT. Translation gives CASSLSQGRGGKLFF.

The CDR3 here is CSVAGATAKNIQYF. The CDR3 coding sequence is TGCAGCGTTGCGGGTGCGACGGCCAAAAACATTCAGTACTTC. The chain has TRBV29-1 and TRBJ2-4; D uncertain. The CDR3 has 14 amino acids. Germline loops: CDR1 SQVTM, CDR2 ANQGSEA. V lost 4 bases and J lost 1, with 11 bases in between. Looking up the rest from reference TRBV29-1 and TRBJ2-4 gives the full variable domain: SAVISQKPSRDICQRGTSLTIQCQVDSQVTMMFWYRQQPGQSLTLIATANQGSEATYESGFVIDKFPISRPNLTFSTLTVSNMSPEDSSIYLCSVAGATAKNIQYFGAGTRLSVL.

V gene TRBV29-1 combines with J gene TRBJ2-1; 7 bases match TRBD2. Germline CDR1 reads SQVTM; CDR2 reads ANQGSEA. This CDR3 is built from 14 residues. V gave up 4 bases and J gave up 9 bases; unmatched junction bases: 12. The DNA for the CDR3 is TGCAGCGTTGGACTTTTGTGGGGGGGTGGTGAGCAGTTCTTC. Amino acids: CSVGLLWGGGEQFF.

The chain combines TRBV2 with TRBJ2-2; perhaps TRBD2 as D (6 bases). The length of the CDR3 is 14 residues. Germline-derived CDR1 and CDR2 are SNHLY and FYNNEI. Trimming removed 8 bases from V and 2 bases from J, with 12 bases in between. This CDR3 reads CASRGGLNTGELFF. DNA of the CDR3: TGTGCCAGCCGTGGAGGGCTTAACACCGGGGAGCTGTTTTTT.

The J gene is TRBJ1-2, the V gene TRBV4-3, with 8 nucleotides matching TRBD1. J gave up 4 bases and V 0 bases, and 16 bases lay outside the gene matches. Looked up from germline, CDR1 is LGHNA and CDR2 is YSLEER. This CDR3 is built from 19 residues. CDR3 coding DNA: TGCGCCAGCAGCCAAGATCTGGTACAGGGGGTTGGCGGTGTCTATGGCTACACCTTC. It encodes CASSQDLVQGVGGVYGYTF.

The V gene is TRBV5-5, the J gene TRBJ2-3; 9 positions agree with TRBD1. Germline CDR1 is SGHKS and CDR2 is YYEKEE (reference sequence). CDR3 length: 14 amino acids. With V trimmed by 0 bases and J by 6 bases, 2 bases remained unmatched. The CDR3 region has the DNA TGTGCCAGCAGCTTGGGACAGGGGGTGGATACGCAGTATTTT. Encoded protein: CASSLGQGVDTQYF.